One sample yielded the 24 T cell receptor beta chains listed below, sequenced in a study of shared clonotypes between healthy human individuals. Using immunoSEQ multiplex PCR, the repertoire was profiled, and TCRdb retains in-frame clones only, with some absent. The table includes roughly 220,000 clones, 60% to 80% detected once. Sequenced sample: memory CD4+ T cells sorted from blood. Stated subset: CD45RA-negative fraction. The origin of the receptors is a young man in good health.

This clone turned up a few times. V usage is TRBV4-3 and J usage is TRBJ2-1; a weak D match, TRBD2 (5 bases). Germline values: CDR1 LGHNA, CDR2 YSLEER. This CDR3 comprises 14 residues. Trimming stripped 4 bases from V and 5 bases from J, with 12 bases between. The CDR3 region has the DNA TGCGCCAGCAGCCTGCTGAGCGGAAACAATGAGCAGTTCTTC. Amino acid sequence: CASSLLSGNNEQFF.

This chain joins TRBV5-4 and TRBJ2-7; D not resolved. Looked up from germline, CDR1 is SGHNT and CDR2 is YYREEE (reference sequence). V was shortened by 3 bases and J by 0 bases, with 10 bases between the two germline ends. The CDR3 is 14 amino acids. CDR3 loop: CASSSRFSSYEQYF. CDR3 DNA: TGTGCCAGCAGCTCCAGGTTCAGCTCCTACGAGCAGTACTTC.

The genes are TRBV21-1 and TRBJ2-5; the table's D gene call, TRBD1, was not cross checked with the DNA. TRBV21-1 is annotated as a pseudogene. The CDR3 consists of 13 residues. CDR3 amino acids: CASSTDRDLTQYF. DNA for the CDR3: TGTGCCAGCAGCACCGACAGGGATTTGACCCAGTACTTC.

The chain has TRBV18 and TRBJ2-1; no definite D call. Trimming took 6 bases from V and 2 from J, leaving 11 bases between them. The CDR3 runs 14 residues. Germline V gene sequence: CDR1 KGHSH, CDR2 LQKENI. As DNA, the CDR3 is TGTGCCAGCTCGCCTCAAATTACCTACAATGAGCAGTTCTTC. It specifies CASSPQITYNEQFF. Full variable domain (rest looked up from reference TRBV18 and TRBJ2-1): NAGVMQNPRHLVRRRGQEARLRCSPMKGHSHVYWYRQLPEEGLKFMVYLQKENIIDESGMPKERFSAEFPKEGPSILRIQQVVRGDSAAYFCASSPQITYNEQFFGPGTRLTVL.

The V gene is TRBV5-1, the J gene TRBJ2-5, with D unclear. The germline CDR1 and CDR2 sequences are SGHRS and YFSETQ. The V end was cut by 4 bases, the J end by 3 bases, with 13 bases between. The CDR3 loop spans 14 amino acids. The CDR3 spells CASSPQAPEETQYF. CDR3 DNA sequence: TGCGCCAGCAGCCCCCAGGCCCCCGAAGAGACCCAGTACTTC.

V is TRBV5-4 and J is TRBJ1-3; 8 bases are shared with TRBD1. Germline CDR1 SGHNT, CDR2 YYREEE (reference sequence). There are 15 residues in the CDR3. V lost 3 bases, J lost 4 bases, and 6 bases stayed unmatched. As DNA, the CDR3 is TGTGCCAGCAGCTACCAACAGGGGGAAGGAAACACCATATATTTT. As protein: CASSYQQGEGNTIYF.

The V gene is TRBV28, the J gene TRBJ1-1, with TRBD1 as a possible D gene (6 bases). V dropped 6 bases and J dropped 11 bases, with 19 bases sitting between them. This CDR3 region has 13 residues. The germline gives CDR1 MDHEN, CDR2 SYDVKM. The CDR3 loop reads CASSLQGWLGAFF. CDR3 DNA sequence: TGTGCCAGCAGCCTACAGGGATGGTTGGGGGCTTTCTTT. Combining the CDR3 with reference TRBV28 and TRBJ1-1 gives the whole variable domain DVKVTQSSRYLVKRTGEKVFLECVQDMDHENMFWYRQDPGLGLRLIYFSYDVKMKEKGDIPEGYSVSREKKERFSLILESASTNQTSMYLCASSLQGWLGAFFGQGTRLTVV.

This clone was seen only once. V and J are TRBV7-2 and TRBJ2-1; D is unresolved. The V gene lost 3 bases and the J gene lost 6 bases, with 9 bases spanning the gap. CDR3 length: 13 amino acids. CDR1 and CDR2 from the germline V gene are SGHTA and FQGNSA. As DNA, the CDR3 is TGTGCCAGCAGCTTTTCTTACTCCAATGAGCAGTTCTTC. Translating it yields CASSFSYSNEQFF.

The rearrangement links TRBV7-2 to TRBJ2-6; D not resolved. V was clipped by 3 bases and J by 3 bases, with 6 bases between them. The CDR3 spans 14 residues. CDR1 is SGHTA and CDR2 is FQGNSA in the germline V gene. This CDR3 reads CASSFSFGANVLTF. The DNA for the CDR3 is TGTGCCAGCAGCTTTAGTTTTGGGGCCAACGTCCTGACTTTC. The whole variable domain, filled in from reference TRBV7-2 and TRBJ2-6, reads GAGVSQSPSNKVTEKGKDVELRCDPISGHTALYWYRQSLGQGLEFLIYFQGNSAPDKSGLPSDRFSAERTGGSVSTLTIQRTQQEDSAVYLCASSFSFGANVLTFGAGSRLTVL.

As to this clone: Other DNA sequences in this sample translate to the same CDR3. Written as DNA, the CDR3 is TGCGCCAGCAGCTTGGTAGGGCCCGGAGAGACCCAGTACTTC. This sequence encodes CASSLVGPGETQYF. This chain connects TRBV5-1 to TRBJ2-5; D not resolved. This CDR3 contains 14 residues. Germline V gives CDR1 SGHRS, CDR2 YFSETQ. V was shortened by 0 bases and J by 4 bases, with 10 bases between the two germline ends.

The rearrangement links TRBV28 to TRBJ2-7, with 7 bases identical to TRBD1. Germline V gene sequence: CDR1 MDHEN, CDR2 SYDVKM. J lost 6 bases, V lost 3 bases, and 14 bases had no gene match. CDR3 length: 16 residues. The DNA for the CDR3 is TGTGCCAGCAGTTTTAGGGACAGTCGAGGGCCGGGCGAGCAGTACTTC. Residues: CASSFRDSRGPGEQYF.

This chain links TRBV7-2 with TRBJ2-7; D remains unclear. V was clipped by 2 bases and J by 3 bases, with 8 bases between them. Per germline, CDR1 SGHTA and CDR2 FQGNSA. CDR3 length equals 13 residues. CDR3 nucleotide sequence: TGTGCCAGCAGCTTAAACAGAGACTACGAGCAGTACTTC. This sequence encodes CASSLNRDYEQYF.

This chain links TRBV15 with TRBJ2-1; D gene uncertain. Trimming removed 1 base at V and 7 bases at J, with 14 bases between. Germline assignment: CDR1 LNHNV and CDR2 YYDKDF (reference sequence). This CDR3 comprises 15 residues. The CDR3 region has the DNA TGTGCCACCAGCAGAGTTGGGATTAGAATGAATGAGCAGTTCTTC. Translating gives CATSRVGIRMNEQFF.

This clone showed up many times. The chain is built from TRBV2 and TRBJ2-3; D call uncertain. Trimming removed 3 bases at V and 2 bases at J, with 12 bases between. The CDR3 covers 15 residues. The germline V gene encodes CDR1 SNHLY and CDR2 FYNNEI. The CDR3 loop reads CASSDGWAITDTQYF. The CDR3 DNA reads TGTGCCAGCAGTGATGGGTGGGCGATCACAGATACGCAGTATTTT. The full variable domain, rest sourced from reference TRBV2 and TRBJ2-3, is EPEVTQTPSHQVTQMGQEVILRCVPISNHLYFYWYRQILGQKVEFLVSFYNNEISEKSEIFDDQFSVERPDGSNFTLKIRSTKLEDSAMYFCASSDGWAITDTQYFGPGTRLTVL.

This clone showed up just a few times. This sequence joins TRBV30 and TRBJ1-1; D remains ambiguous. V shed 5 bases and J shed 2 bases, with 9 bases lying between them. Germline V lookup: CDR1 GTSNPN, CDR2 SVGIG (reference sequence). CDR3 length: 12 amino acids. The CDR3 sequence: CAWGEANTEAFF. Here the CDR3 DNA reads TGTGCCTGGGGGGAGGCTAACACTGAAGCTTTCTTT.

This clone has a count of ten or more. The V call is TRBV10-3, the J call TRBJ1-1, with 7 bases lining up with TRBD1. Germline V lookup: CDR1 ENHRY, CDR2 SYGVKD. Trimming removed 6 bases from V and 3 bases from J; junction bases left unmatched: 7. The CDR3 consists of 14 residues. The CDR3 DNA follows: TGTGCCATCAGCCCGACAGGGTATGACACTGAAGCTTTCTTT. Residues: CAISPTGYDTEAFF.

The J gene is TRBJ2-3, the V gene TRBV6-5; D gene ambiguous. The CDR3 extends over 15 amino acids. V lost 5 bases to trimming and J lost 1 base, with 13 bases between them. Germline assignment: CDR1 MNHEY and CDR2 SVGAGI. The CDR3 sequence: CASSGISSGTDTQYF. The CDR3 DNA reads TGTGCCAGCAGTGGTATTAGTTCCGGCACAGATACGCAGTATTTT.

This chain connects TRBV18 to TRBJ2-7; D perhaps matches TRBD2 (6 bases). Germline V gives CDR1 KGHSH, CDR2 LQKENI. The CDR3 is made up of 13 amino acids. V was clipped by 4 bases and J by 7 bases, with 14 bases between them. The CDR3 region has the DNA TGTGCCAGCTCACTGGGGACTTCGGGGGAGCAGTACTTC. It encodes CASSLGTSGEQYF.

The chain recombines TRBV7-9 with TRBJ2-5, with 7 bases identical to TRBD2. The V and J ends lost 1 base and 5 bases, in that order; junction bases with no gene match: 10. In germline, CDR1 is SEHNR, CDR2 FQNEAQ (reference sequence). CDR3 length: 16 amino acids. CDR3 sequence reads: CASSLGGRGSGETQYF. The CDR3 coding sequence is TGTGCCAGCAGCTTAGGCGGGAGAGGGAGTGGGGAGACCCAGTACTTC. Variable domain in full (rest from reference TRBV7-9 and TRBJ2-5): DTGVSQNPRHKITKRGQNVTFRCDPISEHNRLYWYRQTLGQGPEFLTYFQNEAQLEKSRLLSDRFSAERPKGSFSTLEIQRTEQGDSAMYLCASSLGGRGSGETQYFGPGTRLLVL.

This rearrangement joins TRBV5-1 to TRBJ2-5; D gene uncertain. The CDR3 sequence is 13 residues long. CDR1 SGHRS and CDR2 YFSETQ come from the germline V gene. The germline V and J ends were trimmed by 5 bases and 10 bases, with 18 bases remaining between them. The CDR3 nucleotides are TGCGCCAGCAGTTTATCCTACGGTGGGAACCAGTACTTC. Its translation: CASSLSYGGNQYF.

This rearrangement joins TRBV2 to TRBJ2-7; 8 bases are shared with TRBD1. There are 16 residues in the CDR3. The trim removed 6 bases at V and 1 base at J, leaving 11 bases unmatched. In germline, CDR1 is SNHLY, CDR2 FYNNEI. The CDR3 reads CASSDPETGVSYEQYF. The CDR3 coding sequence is TGTGCCAGCAGCGATCCGGAGACAGGGGTATCCTACGAGCAGTACTTC.

CDR3 coding DNA: TGCGCCAGCAGCAAGGCGGGATCCTACGAGCAGTACTTC. Its protein is CASSKAGSYEQYF. V gene TRBV5-1 combines with J gene TRBJ2-7, with D perhaps matching TRBD2 (6 bases). Germline V lookup: CDR1 SGHRS, CDR2 YFSETQ. The CDR3 extends over 13 amino acids. Between the trimmed V and J ends, which lost 4 bases and 1 base, there was a span of 9 bases.

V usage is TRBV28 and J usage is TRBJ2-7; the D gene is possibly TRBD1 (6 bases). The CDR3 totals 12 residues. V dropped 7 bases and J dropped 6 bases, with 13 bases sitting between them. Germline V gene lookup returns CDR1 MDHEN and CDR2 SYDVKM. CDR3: CASTRGGPEQYF. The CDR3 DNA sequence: TGTGCCAGCACCAGAGGGGGTCCCGAGCAGTACTTC. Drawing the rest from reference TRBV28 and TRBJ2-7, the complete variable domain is DVKVTQSSRYLVKRTGEKVFLECVQDMDHENMFWYRQDPGLGLRLIYFSYDVKMKEKGDIPEGYSVSREKKERFSLILESASTNQTSMYLCASTRGGPEQYFGPGTRLTVT.

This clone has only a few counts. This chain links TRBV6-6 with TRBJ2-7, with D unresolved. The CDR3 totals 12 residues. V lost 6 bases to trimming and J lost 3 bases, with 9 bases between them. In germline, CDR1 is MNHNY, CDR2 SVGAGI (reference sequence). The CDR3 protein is CASRSGVYEQYF. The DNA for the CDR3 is TGTGCCAGCAGATCGGGTGTCTACGAGCAGTACTTC.